The 22 T cell receptor beta chains below all came from one sample that was sequenced in a study of a mutant IDH1 vaccine in newly diagnosed glioma. Time point: week 11, during vaccination. Doses of 300 ug of mutant IDH1 20-mer peptide were given with topical imiquimod. Which antigens these TCRs recognize remains unknown. The assay was immunoSEQ multiplex PCR, and TCRdb's table has in-frame clones only and misses some. The table has tens of thousands of clones, roughly 83% seen once. The sequencing here drew on PBMCs, taken from a glioma patient whose treatment included an IDH1 peptide vaccine. These receptors originate from a woman aged 50 to 65 with glioma.

The chain recombines TRBV9 with TRBJ1-3, with D unclear. Trimming pared 0 bases from V and 0 bases from J, leaving 13 bases between. Germline values: CDR1 SGDLS, CDR2 YYNGEE. The CDR3 contains 17 residues. CDR3 residues: CASSVVSGTYSGNTIYF. DNA for the CDR3: TGTGCCAGCAGCGTAGTTTCTGGAACCTACTCTGGAAACACCATATATTTT.

The rearrangement links TRBV7-2 to TRBJ1-1; D call uncertain. Germline CDR1 reads SGHTA; CDR2 reads FQGNSA. The ends were cut back, 2 bases at V and 1 base at J, with 8 bases in the middle. This CDR3 contains 14 residues. The CDR3 coding sequence is TGTGCCAGCAGCTTAACCTACCGGAACACTGAAGCTTTCTTT. This gives the protein CASSLTYRNTEAFF.

The chain is built from TRBV4-2 and TRBJ2-6, with 7 bases that match TRBD2. After removal of 0 bases from V and 2 bases from J, the junction contained 4 bases not matched to a gene. This CDR3 spans 17 amino acids. Germline V gene lookup returns CDR1 LGHNA and CDR2 YNFKEQ. The CDR3 DNA sequence: TGTGCCAGCAGCCAAGATGAGGCGGGGGCTGGGGCCAACGTCCTGACTTTC. Protein product: CASSQDEAGAGANVLTF.

V and J are TRBV27 and TRBJ2-1; D may be TRBD1 (5 bases). The V end was cut by 1 base, the J end by 6 bases, with 10 bases between. The CDR3 runs 14 residues. CDR1 and CDR2 from the germline V gene are MNHEY and SMNVEV (reference sequence). Here the CDR3 reads CASSLWGRSNEQFF. CDR3 in DNA: TGTGCCAGCAGTTTATGGGGCAGGTCCAATGAGCAGTTCTTC.

This chain joins TRBV6-1 and TRBJ1-1; no reliable D call. The germline V and J ends were trimmed by 6 bases and 5 bases, with 10 bases remaining between them. In germline, CDR1 is MNHNS, CDR2 SASEGT. This CDR3 is 12 amino acids long. The DNA of the CDR3 is TGTGCCAGCAGGGAGGTCCGAACTGAAGCTTTCTTT. This translates into CASREVRTEAFF.

This clone turned up a few times. The rearrangement uses TRBV11-3 and TRBJ2-7, with D uncertain. The germline V gene encodes CDR1 SGHNT and CDR2 YENEEA. V shed 5 bases and J shed 2 bases, with 13 bases lying between them. The CDR3 contains 14 residues. As DNA, the CDR3 is TGTGCCAGCAGCCTACCGGGCAGCACCTACGAGCAGTACTTC. It specifies CASSLPGSTYEQYF.

This clone is a singleton in its sample. The chain couples TRBV7-3 to TRBJ1-2; tentatively, D is TRBD1 (6 bases). Trimming took off 0 bases at V and 1 base at J, with 15 bases between the two ends. Germline V lookup: CDR1 SGHTA, CDR2 FQGTGA. This CDR3 spans 17 amino acids. CDR3 loop: CASSLTSAGADNYGYTF. Written as DNA, the CDR3 is TGTGCCAGCAGCTTAACGAGCGCAGGGGCGGATAACTATGGCTACACCTTC.

V usage is TRBV18 and J usage is TRBJ2-7, with 7 nucleotides matching TRBD1. Germline V lookup: CDR1 KGHSH, CDR2 LQKENI. V lost 6 bases, J lost 0 bases, and 8 bases stayed unmatched. The CDR3 sequence is 15 residues long. CDR3 coding DNA: TGTGCCAGCTCCCTTGGGACAGCTTCCTCCTACGAGCAGTACTTC. It codes for CASSLGTASSYEQYF.

The V call is TRBV29-1, the J call TRBJ2-1; no clear D gene. Deletions cut 4 bases from V and 8 bases from J, with 6 bases between. The CDR3 sequence is 10 residues long. CDR1 is SQVTM and CDR2 is ANQGSEA in the germline V gene. For the CDR3, the DNA is TGCAGCGTTGGTGGGGATGAGCAGTTCTTC. Its translation is CSVGGDEQFF.

The rearrangement joins TRBV5-1 to TRBJ1-6; D remains ambiguous. V lost 4 bases to trimming and J lost 7 bases, with 15 bases between them. The CDR3 covers 15 residues. The germline CDR1 and CDR2 sequences are SGHRS and YFSETQ. The CDR3 DNA reads TGCGCCAGCAGCCCGAATTTACAAAGGAATTCACCCCTCCACTTT. Encoded protein: CASSPNLQRNSPLHF.

The genes are TRBV29-1 and TRBJ2-3; D is uncertain. This CDR3 has 13 amino acids. The germline V gene encodes CDR1 SQVTM and CDR2 ANQGSEA. Trimming stripped 4 bases from V and 0 bases from J, with 8 bases between. CDR3 DNA sequence: TGCAGCGTTGGAACACTTAGCACAGATACGCAGTATTTT. Its protein is CSVGTLSTDTQYF.

J is TRBJ1-1 and V is TRBV9; unclear D gene. Germline CDR1 SGDLS, CDR2 YYNGEE. The V end lost 3 bases, the J end lost 0 bases, and 12 bases lay between the germline ends. This CDR3 is 15 amino acids long. The CDR3 region is CASSEDVYMNTEAFF. DNA of the CDR3: TGTGCCAGCAGCGAGGACGTATACATGAACACTGAAGCTTTCTTT.

The chain recombines TRBV2 with TRBJ1-5, with D possibly TRBD1 on 5 matching bases. CDR3 length equals 14 residues. Germline assignment: CDR1 SNHLY and CDR2 FYNNEI. Trimming removed 7 bases at V and 0 bases at J, with 10 bases between. CDR3 sequence: CASTGTDSNQPQHF. The CDR3 DNA reads TGTGCCAGCACCGGGACGGATAGCAATCAGCCCCAGCATTTT.

J is TRBJ2-7 and V is TRBV11-2; TRBD1 is a possible D gene (5 bases). CDR3 length: 16 amino acids. Germline V CDR1 and CDR2: SGHAT, FQNNGV. Trimming removed 1 base at V and 5 bases at J, with 18 bases between. CDR3 protein: CASSLVMDIILDEQYF. In DNA, the CDR3 is TGTGCCAGCAGCTTAGTGATGGACATCATTTTGGACGAGCAGTACTTC.

This sequence joins TRBV5-1 and TRBJ1-1; 7 bases map to TRBD1. Unmatched junction bases numbered 0, after V lost 0 bases and J lost 7 bases. Germline V CDR1 and CDR2: SGHRS, YFSETQ. The CDR3 is 12 amino acids. Here the CDR3 DNA reads TGCGCCAGCAGCTTGGGACAGGGTGAAGCTTTCTTT. Translation: CASSLGQGEAFF.

V and J are TRBV5-6 and TRBJ1-4; the match to TRBD1 covers 9 bases. V shed 3 bases, J shed 7 bases, and the junction held 7 bases outside the gene matches. This CDR3 contains 15 residues. The germline CDR1 and CDR2 sequences are SGHDT and YYEEEE. The CDR3 DNA is TGTGCCAGCAGCTCGTGGACAGGGGCAGGTGAAAAACTGTTTTTT. This gives the protein CASSSWTGAGEKLFF.

The chain recombines TRBV20-1 with TRBJ2-5; the D call may be TRBD1 or TRBD2 (6 bases each). The germline V gene encodes CDR1 DFQATT and CDR2 SNEGSKA (reference sequence). The CDR3 runs to 11 residues. V gave up 4 bases and J gave up 5 bases, with 8 bases separating them. The CDR3 here is CSATGGETQYF. The CDR3 nucleotides are TGCAGTGCTACCGGGGGCGAGACCCAGTACTTC.

The CDR3 bases are TGTGCCAGCAGTTTAGGTTTCAGGGGATATAGCAATCAGCCCCAGCATTTT. Translating it yields CASSLGFRGYSNQPQHF. This rearrangement joins TRBV28 to TRBJ1-5; tentative D call: TRBD1 (6 bases). The germline V and J ends were trimmed by 2 bases and 0 bases, with 14 bases remaining between them. CDR3 length equals 17 residues. Germline assignment: CDR1 MDHEN and CDR2 SYDVKM.

The V gene is TRBV4-1, the J gene TRBJ2-5; D unclear. The germline V gene encodes CDR1 MGHRA and CDR2 YSYEKL. The CDR3 runs to 15 residues. Trimming stripped 0 bases from V and 1 base from J, with 9 bases between. CDR3: CASSQDRVGQETQYF. The CDR3 DNA reads as TGCGCCAGCAGCCAAGATCGGGTGGGCCAAGAGACCCAGTACTTC.

This clone has only a few counts. The chain uses TRBV12-5 and TRBJ1-1; TRBD1 aligns across 12 bases. Looked up from germline, CDR1 is LGHNT and CDR2 is FRNRAP. Trimming removed 4 bases from V and 4 bases from J; junction bases left unmatched: 7. The CDR3 is made up of 16 amino acids. The CDR3 DNA is TGTGCTAGTGGTTCCGGGACAGGGGGCCTCCGCACTGAAGCTTTCTTT. Translating it yields CASGSGTGGLRTEAFF.

The rearrangement joins TRBV28 to TRBJ2-7, with D tentatively TRBD1 or TRBD2 (5 bases each). V lost 7 bases, J lost 6 bases, and 13 bases lay in between. The CDR3 extends over 12 amino acids. Germline lookup yields CDR1 MDHEN and CDR2 SYDVKM. CDR3: CASMGVRGEQYF. Written as DNA, the CDR3 is TGTGCCAGCATGGGGGTCCGCGGCGAGCAGTACTTC.

This sequence joins TRBV10-3 and TRBJ2-7; the D is unclear. This CDR3 contains 13 residues. Germline CDR1 ENHRY, CDR2 SYGVKD. The V end was cut by 3 bases, the J end by 4 bases, with 10 bases between. The CDR3: CAISEKLFYEQYF. The DNA for the CDR3 is TGTGCCATCAGTGAAAAATTGTTTTACGAGCAGTACTTC.